The 3 T cell receptor beta chains below were found in one sample sequenced in a study of blood T cell repertoires in COVID-19. Here immunoSEQ multiplex PCR was the method, and the copy in TCRdb shows in-frame clones only, minus some. The sample includes roughly 300,000 clones, 65% to 90% of them seen just once. Sequencing was done on a sample of PBMCs or T cells enriched from blood (not recorded which). The receptors stem from a man under 40 who had recovered from COVID-19.

J is TRBJ2-3 and V is TRBV2, with TRBD2 matching 14 bases. V gave up 6 bases and J gave up 5 bases; unmatched junction bases: 7. Germline V lookup: CDR1 SNHLY, CDR2 FYNNEI. This CDR3 spans 16 amino acids. The CDR3 spells CASRLTSGGAGDTQYF. The CDR3 DNA is TGTGCCAGCAGGTTGACTAGCGGGGGGGCCGGAGATACGCAGTATTTT.

The chain couples TRBV4-1 to TRBJ1-5; TRBD1 matches at 8 bases. The CDR3 consists of 15 residues. V was pared by 3 bases and J by 7 bases, with 8 bases of the junction left unmatched. Germline lookup yields CDR1 MGHRA and CDR2 YSYEKL. The CDR3 DNA reads as TGCGCCAGCAGCCAGAGACAGGGGAATTACCAGCCCCAGCATTTT. It codes for CASSQRQGNYQPQHF.

On this clone itself: The sample holds other DNA sequences that translate to the same CDR3. The rearrangement joins TRBV19 to TRBJ1-5; TRBD1 is a possible D gene (5 bases). V was trimmed by 2 bases and J by 2 bases, leaving 10 bases between them. In germline, CDR1 is LNHDA, CDR2 SQIVND (reference sequence). The CDR3 loop spans 15 amino acids. As DNA, the CDR3 is TGTGCCAGTAGTATAAGCCCGGGGGGCAATCAGCCCCAGCATTTT. Translating it yields CASSISPGGNQPQHF.